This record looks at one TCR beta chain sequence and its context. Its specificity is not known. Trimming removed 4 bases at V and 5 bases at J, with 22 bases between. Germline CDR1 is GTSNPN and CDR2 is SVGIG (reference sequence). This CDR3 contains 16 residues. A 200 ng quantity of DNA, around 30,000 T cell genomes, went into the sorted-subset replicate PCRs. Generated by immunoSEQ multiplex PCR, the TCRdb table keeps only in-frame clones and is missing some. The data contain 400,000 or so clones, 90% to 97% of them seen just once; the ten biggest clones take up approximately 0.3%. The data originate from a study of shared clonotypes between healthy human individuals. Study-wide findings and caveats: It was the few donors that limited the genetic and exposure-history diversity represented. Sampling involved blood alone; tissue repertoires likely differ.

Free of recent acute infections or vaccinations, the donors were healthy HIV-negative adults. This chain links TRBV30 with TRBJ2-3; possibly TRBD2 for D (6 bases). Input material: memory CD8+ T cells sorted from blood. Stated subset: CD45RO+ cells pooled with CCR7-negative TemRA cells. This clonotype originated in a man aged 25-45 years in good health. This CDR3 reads CAWTRGTATFVDTQYF. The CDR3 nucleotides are TGTGCCTGGACCCGCGGGACCGCGACTTTTGTAGATACGCAGTATTTT.